This T cell receptor (beta chain) was sequenced for a study of blood T cell repertoires in COVID-19. About the study: Both acute and convalescent COVID-19 samples were obtained from the United States, Italy and Spain. T cells, B-cell-depleted T cells, or PBMCs provided the cDNA or gDNA that served as material.

The CDR3 loop spans 13 amino acids. The V gene lost 7 bases and the J gene lost 2 bases, with 12 bases spanning the gap. Looked up from germline, CDR1 is SGHDT and CDR2 is YYEEEE. In the authors' workflow: The assay estimated nucleated cells by amplifying reference gene primers. Repertoires were generated with immunoSEQ multiplex PCR, while TCRdb's copy carries only in-frame clones and drops some. D and trimming come from the DNA, and the V and J calls and clone size come from that table. Among about 270,000 clones listed, approximately 89% were seen once. Sequenced input: peripheral blood. The rearrangement joins TRBV5-6 to TRBJ2-5; D might be TRBD1 (6 bases). The clonotype was recovered from a man aged 35 to 55 with active or convalescent COVID-19. CDR3 protein: CASARDTQETQYF. The CDR3 DNA reads as TGTGCCAGCGCACGGGACACGCAAGAGACCCAGTACTTC.